This T cell receptor (beta chain) was identified during a study of beta chain features in type 1 diabetes. This clone was picked up a small number of times. TCRB transcripts that were expressed got sequenced, as all of the isolated RNA had been reverse transcribed. Produced via immunoSEQ multiplex PCR; TCRdb's table is partial and in-frame only. This table has under 400,000 clones, over 9.5% appearing once. Germline V gene sequence: CDR1 SNHLY, CDR2 FYNNEI. V lost 8 bases and J lost 6; bases outside the gene matches: 5. The CDR3 has 12 amino acids. The receptor's source is a man in his late teens or twenties in good health. The J gene is TRBJ2-3, the V gene TRBV2; 7 bases map to TRBD2. The sequenced material came from naive CD4+ T cells from blood. CDR3 in DNA: TGTGCCAGCGGGAGGGCCGGGGATACGCAGTATTTT. This gives the protein CASGRAGDTQYF. Complete variable domain (other parts from reference TRBV2 and TRBJ2-3): EPEVTQTPSHQVTQMGQEVILRCVPISNHLYFYWYRQILGQKVEFLVSFYNNEISEKSEIFDDQFSVERPDGSNFTLKIRSTKLEDSAMYFCASGRAGDTQYFGPGTRLTVL.